This section outlines one T cell receptor (beta chain) sequence together with its context. It has no known antigen specificity. No base-level quality is on record; no much larger clone is a single base apart. Each collaborating institution followed its own protocols to collect whole blood in K2EDTA tubes. Collaborator samples were shipped for TCRbeta analysis as frozen whole blood, isolated PBMCs, or DNA extracted from either sample type. V is cut back by 3 bases and J by 6 bases, with 11 bases in the junction unmatched. The CDR3 measures 16 amino acids from cysteine to phenylalanine. Only CDR3 DNA is held: 48 bases, read in frame from base 1. The germline V gene gives CDR1 as KGHDR and CDR2 as SFDVKD. The sample belongs to a study of blood T cell repertoires in COVID-19 (dated by TCRdb to 2020 to 2022). In the study overall: Samples from collaborators originated in the United States, Italy and Spain and spanned both the acute and convalescent phases of COVID-19. The material from the prospective study consisted of cDNA or gDNA derived from T cells, B-cell-depleted T cells, or PBMCs. Samples came from the ongoing ImmuneRACE study (first 160 participants) plus 1,254 subjects from 6 global collaborators. Where available, HLA class I and class II types were taken from metadata supplied by the sample provider and were not determined by assay-based typing. Sample metadata almost always included a de-identified subject ID, COVID-19 status, age in years and sex. The repertoires were made available in a free public database intended to serve as a resource for research on the immune response to SARS-CoV-2. The dataset comprised deeply sampled blood TCRbeta repertoires from subjects exposed to, actively infected with, or recovered from COVID-19. General conclusions and limits of the study: The quantity of clinical and demographic metadata differed by source and by participant and was supplied without curation.

TCRbeta CDR3 regions were amplified from genomic DNA using the immunoSEQ Assay, a bias-controlled multiplex PCR. On the authors' methods: The number of nucleated cells in each sample was estimated from the amplification of reference gene primers within the assay. To quantify the absolute abundance of each unique TCRbeta CDR3 rearrangement, sequence reads were collapsed and filtered. For each sample, productive Simpson clonality was calculated as the square root of Simpson's diversity index across productive rearrangements. TCRdb stores this immuneACCESS table with in-frame sequences only. Part of the clones is absent; in the studies checked, under half of the shortfall reflects unresolved V genes, and no reason is known for the rest. Clonal size and the V and J genes are those of that table, whereas D and trimming came from the DNA. Counted in this sample were fewer than 200,000 clones; around 80% of them appeared once. The biggest ten clones account for over 20% of the sample.

This clonotype was sampled from a woman of 80 years or more with acute or convalescent COVID-19. The V gene is TRBV24-1 and the J gene is TRBJ2-3; 7 nucleotides in the junction match TRBD1. What was sequenced was peripheral blood. The nucleotides are TGTGCCACCAGTGATACCCTACAAGGGGGCCTCGATACGCAGTATTTT. This sequence encodes CATSDTLQGGLDTQYF.